This TCR beta chain was documented in a study of T-cell memory formation after mild COVID-19. At the level of the study: TCR clusters were mostly donor specific. Study-wide results and caveats: Prior to infection, memory already included some responding clones, suggesting cross-reactive memory joined. Contracting CD4+ clones lay largely in CM and EM, with CD8+ ones residing in EMRA.

From 5'RACE with constant-segment primers came TCR alpha and TCR beta cDNA libraries that carried sample barcodes and UMIs. Each CDR3 protein is one row after TCRdb ran MiXCR on the 5' RACE reads. The sample has some 200,000 distinct CDR3 sequences, 20% to 25% seen once. Germline assignment: CDR1 SQVTM and CDR2 ANQGSEA. The CDR3 is 14 residues long. Trimming removed 1 base from V and 0 bases from J, with 8 bases in between. Remarks on this clonotype: Its specificity is not known.

The rearrangement joins TRBV29-1 to TRBJ2-3; the D is unclear. The clonotype comes from an adult woman who had mild COVID-19 (a few samples of this study predate the infection). Cell type and time point are not known. The sequenced material came from PBMCs or a T cell subset sorted from them (not recorded which). The CDR3 region is CSVEGRTSTDTQYF. CDR3 sequence (DNA): TGCAGCGTTGAAGGGCGCACTAGCACAGATACGCAGTATTTT.